This T cell receptor (beta chain) was sequenced in a study of shared T cell receptors in the human thymus. The CDR3 has 11 residues. Germline CDR1 and CDR2: SGHDN and FVKESK. Trimming removed 6 bases from V and 5 bases from J, with 5 bases in between. This clone was seen a handful of times. Data came from immunoSEQ multiplex PCR; TCRdb stores just in-frame clones and leaves some out. Seen here are hundreds of thousands of clones, roughly 90% observed once, and the top ten hold 0.008% to 0.011%. These same data were also listed under a study on human thymus T cells. That work adds: Each of the donors was a healthy Finnish infant who was undergoing open corrective cardiac surgery for congenital heart defects. Thymus specimens were resections from corrective heart surgery. Usage of V and J genes appeared biased in thymic and blood repertoires. Related research has reported that thymic repertoires overlap highly among unrelated individuals.

The sequencing sample was made of thymocytes. This TCR was sampled from a boy under three years old with a congenital heart defect. The chain has TRBV14 and TRBJ1-3; D is ambiguous. The CDR3 DNA reads as TGTGCCAGCAGTCTTCGAAACACCATATATTTT. It encodes CASSLRNTIYF.